The rows below give T cell receptor beta chains drawn from one sample of a study of blood T cell repertoires in COVID-19. Here immunoSEQ multiplex PCR was the method, and the copy in TCRdb shows in-frame clones only, minus some. The table has around 150,000 clones, 70% to 90% seen once; the top ten hold roughly 3%. The sequenced sample consisted of peripheral blood. All receptors derive from an older man with acute or convalescent COVID-19. The CDR3 runs from the conserved cysteine through the conserved F or W.

>TRBJ1-2|TRBV30
CAWREGTNYGYTF
>TRBJ2-7|TRBV19
CASSARGIYEQYF
>TRBJ2-1|TRBV7-2
CASSLSRGPDNNEQFF
>TRBJ1-1|TRBV23-1
CASSQSRAAAGTEAFF
>TRBJ2-5|TRBV4-1
CASSQGLPETQYF
>TRBJ1-1|TRBV6-6
CASRPGTNTEAFF
>TRBJ2-7|TRBV4-3
CAHETTHLRVGNEQYF
>TRBJ1-5|TRBV19
CASSIPLGGGNQPQHF
>TRBJ2-7|TRBV27
CASTKGQPYEQYF
>TRBJ2-2|TRBV11-3
CASSTIAERYTGELFF
>TRBJ2-1|TRBV3-1/TRBV3-2
CASSQGGGGSDEQFF
>TRBJ2-1|TRBV7-9
CASSLGIGVNEQFF
>TRBJ1-2|TRBV6-5
CASSYAPAVNYGYTF
>TRBJ2-1|TRBV5-6
CASSETSGRLNEQFF
>TRBJ1-1|TRBV27
CASSLLWGGGTNTEAFF
>TRBJ1-1|TRBV29-1
CSVDRPNTEAFF
>TRBJ2-7|TRBV6-5
CASSYGGRYEQYF
>TRBJ2-1|TRBV4-3
CASSQDGGVYNEQFF
>TRBJ2-1|TRBV7-3
CASSSGTSGSYNEQFF
>TRBJ2-3|TRBV6-5
CASSNSGRDTDTQYF
>TRBJ2-7|TRBV2
CASREGTGGRSYEQYF
>TRBJ1-5|TRBV20-1
CSASWDILTDQPQHF
>TRBJ2-1|TRBV6-6
CASSYPRTGGHNEQFF
>TRBJ2-1|TRBV9
CASTQAGWDEQFF
>TRBJ2-1|TRBV5-1
CASSLVGGRSYNEQFF
>TRBJ2-5|TRBV19
CASSIHNRGFRETQYF
>TRBJ2-7|TRBV24-1
CATGGLAVNEQYF
>TRBJ1-1|TRBV3-1/TRBV3-2
CASSPPSGVTEAFF
>TRBJ2-7|TRBV19
CASSIRTSGTYEQYF
>TRBJ2-1|TRBV19
CASSTGLAGGSYNEQFF
>TRBJ1-2|TRBV29-1
CSVGEGAGYGYTF
>TRBJ2-3|TRBV5-1
CASSLNPRVIDTQYF
>TRBJ2-5|TRBV10-3
CAISGGSAETQYF
>TRBJ2-1|TRBV19
CASKSGLAGGPEQFF
>TRBJ1-1|TRBV10-3
CAISESRGDRGTEAFF
>TRBJ1-1|TRBV3-1/TRBV3-2
CASSRGGNLNTEAFF
>TRBJ2-1|TRBV5-5
CASSLAGTRSWDEQFF
>TRBJ2-7|TRBV15
CATSRDRASYEQYF
>TRBJ2-3|TRBV11-1
CASSLGTGHNTDTQYF
>TRBJ2-2|TRBV28
CASRRAGNTGELFF